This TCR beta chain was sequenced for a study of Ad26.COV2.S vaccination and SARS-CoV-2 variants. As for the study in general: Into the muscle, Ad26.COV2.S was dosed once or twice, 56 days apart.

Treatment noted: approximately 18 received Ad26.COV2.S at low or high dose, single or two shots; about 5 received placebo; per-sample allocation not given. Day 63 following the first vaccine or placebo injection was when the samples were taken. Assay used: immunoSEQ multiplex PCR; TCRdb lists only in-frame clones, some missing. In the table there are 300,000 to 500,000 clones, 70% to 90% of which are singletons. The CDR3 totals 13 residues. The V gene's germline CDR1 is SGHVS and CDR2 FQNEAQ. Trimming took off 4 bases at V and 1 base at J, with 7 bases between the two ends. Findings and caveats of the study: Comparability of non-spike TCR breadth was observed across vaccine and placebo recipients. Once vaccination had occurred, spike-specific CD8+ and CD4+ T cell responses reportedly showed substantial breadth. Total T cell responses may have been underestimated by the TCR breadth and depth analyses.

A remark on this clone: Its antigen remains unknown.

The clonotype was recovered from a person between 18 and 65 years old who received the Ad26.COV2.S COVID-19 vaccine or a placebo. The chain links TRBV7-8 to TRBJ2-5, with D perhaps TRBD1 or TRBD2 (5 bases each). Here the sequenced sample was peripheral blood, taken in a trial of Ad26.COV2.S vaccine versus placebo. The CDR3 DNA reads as TGTGCCAGCAGCTCCGGGACCCAAGAGACCCAGTACTTC. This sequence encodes CASSSGTQETQYF.